This T cell receptor beta chain was documented in a study of cytomegalovirus exposure and HLA in healthy donors. Study observations and caveats: A later analysis by the authors found several of the most significant clusters apparently linked to common viral pathogens.

This CDR3 has 11 residues. V lost 4 bases and J lost 8, with 7 bases in between. Germline V gives CDR1 SGHKS, CDR2 YYEKEE (reference sequence). PCR employed 60 Vbeta and 13 Jbeta primers. Profiling relied on immunoSEQ multiplex PCR, and the TCRdb table lists in-frame clones only, not all of them. The top ten clones hold over 0.65% of a sample with about 110,000 clones, roughly 15% of them seen once. Concerning this clone itself: Its antigen is unknown.

This sequence originates from a female donor in good health and CMV-seronegative. The chain combines TRBV5-5 with TRBJ2-1; D not resolved. The material sequenced was PBMCs. CDR3 region: CASSPLYEQFF. The CDR3 DNA reads as TGTGCCAGCAGCCCCCTCTATGAGCAGTTCTTC. Drawing the rest from reference TRBV5-5 and TRBJ2-1, the complete variable domain is DAGVTQSPTHLIKTRGQQVTLRCSPISGHKSVSWYQQVLGQGPQFIFQYYEKEERGRGNFPDRFSARQFPNYSSELNVNALLLGDSALYLCASSPLYEQFFGPGTRLTVL.